This T cell receptor beta chain emerged from a study of blood T cell repertoires in COVID-19 (dated by TCRdb to the early 2020s). Regarding the complete study: Samples covering the acute and convalescent phases of COVID-19 were provided by collaborators in the United States, Italy and Spain. The prospective study material was composed of cDNA or gDNA derived from T cells, B-cell-depleted T cells, or PBMCs. Deeply sampled blood TCRbeta repertoires from subjects exposed to, actively infected with, or recovered from COVID-19 were included in the dataset. The repertoires were released in a freely available public database meant as a resource for research on the immune response to SARS-CoV-2. Samples came from the ongoing ImmuneRACE study (first 160 participants) plus 1,254 subjects from 6 global collaborators. Nearly every sample came with metadata listing a de-identified subject ID, COVID-19 status, age in years and sex. Where available, HLA class I and class II types were taken from metadata supplied by the sample provider and were not determined by assay-based typing. Paper-wide results and their limitations: Clinical and demographic metadata were provided uncurated, with the amount varying by source and participant.

CDR1 and CDR2 were assigned from the germline V gene (reference sequence) as LGHDT and YNNKEL. The CDR3 numbers 14 residues from cysteine through phenylalanine. Kept here is only the CDR3 DNA, which spans 42 bases and is read in frame from base 1. V is shortened by 1 base, J by 10 bases, and the region joining them spans 16 bases. In the prospective study, participants were about 18 to 100 years old, resided in approximately 22 geographic areas of the United States, and were enrolled through a virtual design. To assign participants to cohorts, the prospective study relied on clinical history that participants themselves reported in a screening survey and a study questionnaire. Recovered participants in ImmuneRACE Cohort 3 were defined as having two consecutive negative NP/OP PCR tests, clearance from a healthcare professional, or resolution of symptoms. Mobile phlebotomists in the prospective study collected whole blood, serum and a nasopharyngeal or oropharyngeal swab from every participant. Prospective study participants could optionally give additional blood draws and questionnaires over an approximately two-month period. Before DNA extraction, prospective study blood samples were shipped either frozen or at room temperature.

TCRbeta CDR3 regions were amplified from genomic DNA using the immunoSEQ Assay, a bias-controlled multiplex PCR. Per the source publication's procedure: Nucleated cell counts per sample were estimated from amplification of reference gene primers within the assay. Sequence reads were collapsed and filtered to measure the absolute abundance of every unique TCRbeta CDR3 rearrangement. For each sample, productive Simpson clonality was calculated as the square root of Simpson's diversity index across productive rearrangements. As stored in TCRdb, this immuneACCESS dataset retains in-frame rearrangements with V and J assigned. A fraction of the clones does not appear; measured against another copy, unresolved V genes explain less than half of the discrepancy, and the remainder lacks a known reason. The V and J calls and the clone size are those of that table, but D and trimming were determined from the DNA. In this sample the table shows 490,000 or so clones, 75% to 90% of which occur a single time. In total, the top ten clones hold approximately 8.3% of the sample.

On this clone itself: Its antigen is not yet known. Qualities for individual bases were not recorded, and no much larger clone is one base off.

The sample was PBMCs or T cells enriched from blood (not recorded which). This TCR was recovered from a woman aged 55-69 years who had recovered from COVID-19. The chain was built from TRBV3-1 (or the pseudogene TRBV3-2) and TRBJ1-1, with TRBD1 tentatively as D gene (5 bases match). The DNA sequence reads TGTGCCAGCAGCCAAGGGATTGCAGGGTTTGGAGCTTTCTTT. Its amino acids are CASSQGIAGFGAFF.